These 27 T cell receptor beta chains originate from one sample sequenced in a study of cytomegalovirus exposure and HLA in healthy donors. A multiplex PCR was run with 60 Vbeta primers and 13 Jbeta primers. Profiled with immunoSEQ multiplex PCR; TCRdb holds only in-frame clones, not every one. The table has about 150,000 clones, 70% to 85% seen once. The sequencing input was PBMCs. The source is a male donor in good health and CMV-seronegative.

CDR3 loop: CASSVSRIVDGELFF. In DNA, the CDR3 is TGTGCCAGCAGCGTCTCTAGGATTGTTGACGGGGAGCTGTTTTTT. The chain links TRBV7-9 to TRBJ2-2, with no clear D. Germline CDR1 and CDR2: SEHNR and FQNEAQ (reference sequence). V lost 5 bases, J lost 7 bases, and 17 bases lay in between. The CDR3 covers 15 residues.

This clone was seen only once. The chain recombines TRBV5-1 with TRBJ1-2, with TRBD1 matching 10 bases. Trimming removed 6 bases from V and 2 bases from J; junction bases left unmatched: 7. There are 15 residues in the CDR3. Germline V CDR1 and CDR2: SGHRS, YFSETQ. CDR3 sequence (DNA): TGCGCCAGCAAAGGACAGGGGGGTGTGAACTATGGCTACACCTTC. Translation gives CASKGQGGVNYGYTF.

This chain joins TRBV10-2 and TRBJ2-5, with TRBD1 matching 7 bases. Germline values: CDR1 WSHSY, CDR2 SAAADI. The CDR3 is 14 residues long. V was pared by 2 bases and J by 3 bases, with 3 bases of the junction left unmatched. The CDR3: CASSETGTEETQYF. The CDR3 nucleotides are TGCGCCAGCAGTGAGACCGGGACAGAAGAGACCCAGTACTTC.

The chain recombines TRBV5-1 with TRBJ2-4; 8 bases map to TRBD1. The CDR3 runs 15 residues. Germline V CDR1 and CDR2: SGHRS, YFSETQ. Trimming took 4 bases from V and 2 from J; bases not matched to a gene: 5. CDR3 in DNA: TGCGCCAGCAGCCCAGGGACAGGCACCAAAAACATTCAGTACTTC. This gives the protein CASSPGTGTKNIQYF.

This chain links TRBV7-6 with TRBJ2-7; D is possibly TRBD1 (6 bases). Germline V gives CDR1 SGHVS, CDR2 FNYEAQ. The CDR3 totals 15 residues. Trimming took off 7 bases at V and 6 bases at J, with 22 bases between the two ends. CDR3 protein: CASTLVPGQPSEQYF. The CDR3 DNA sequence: TGTGCCAGCACTCTAGTACCTGGACAGCCGAGCGAGCAGTACTTC.

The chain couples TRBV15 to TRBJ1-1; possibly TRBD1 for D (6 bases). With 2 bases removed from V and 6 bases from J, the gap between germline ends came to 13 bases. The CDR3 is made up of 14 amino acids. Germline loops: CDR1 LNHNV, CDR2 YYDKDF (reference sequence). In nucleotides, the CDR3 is TGTGCCACCAGCAGAACAACAGGGTGGGCTGAAGCTTTCTTT. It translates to CATSRTTGWAEAFF.

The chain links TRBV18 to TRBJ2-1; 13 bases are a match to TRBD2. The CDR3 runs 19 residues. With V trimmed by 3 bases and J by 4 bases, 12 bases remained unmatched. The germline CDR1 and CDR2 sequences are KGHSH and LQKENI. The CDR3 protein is CASSPLTSGGADFYNEQFF. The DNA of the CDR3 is TGTGCCAGCTCACCCCTCACTAGCGGGGGGGCCGATTTTTACAATGAGCAGTTCTTC.

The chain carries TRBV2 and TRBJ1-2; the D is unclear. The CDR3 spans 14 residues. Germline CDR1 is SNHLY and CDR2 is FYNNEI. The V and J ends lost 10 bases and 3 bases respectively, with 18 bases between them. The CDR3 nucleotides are TGTGCCACCCTCTCCTACTGGCGGGACTATGGCTACACCTTC. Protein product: CATLSYWRDYGYTF.

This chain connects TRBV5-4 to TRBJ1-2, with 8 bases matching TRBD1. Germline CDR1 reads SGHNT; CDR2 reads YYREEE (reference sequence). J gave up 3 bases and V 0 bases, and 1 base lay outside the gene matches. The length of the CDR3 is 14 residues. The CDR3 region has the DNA TGTGCCAGCAGCTTGGTGGGACAGGACTATGGCTACACCTTC. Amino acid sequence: CASSLVGQDYGYTF.

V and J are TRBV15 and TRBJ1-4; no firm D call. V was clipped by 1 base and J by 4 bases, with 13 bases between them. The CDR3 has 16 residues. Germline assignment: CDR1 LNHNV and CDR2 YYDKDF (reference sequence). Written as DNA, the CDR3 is TGTGCCACCAGCAGAGCGGTCGACATTAGTAATGAAAAACTGTTTTTT. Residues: CATSRAVDISNEKLFF.

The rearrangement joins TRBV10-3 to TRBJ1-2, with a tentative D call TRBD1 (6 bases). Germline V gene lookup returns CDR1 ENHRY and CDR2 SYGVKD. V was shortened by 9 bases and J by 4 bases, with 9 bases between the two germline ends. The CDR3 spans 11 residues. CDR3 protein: CAITGIYGYTF. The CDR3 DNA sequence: TGTGCCATTACAGGGATCTATGGCTACACCTTC.

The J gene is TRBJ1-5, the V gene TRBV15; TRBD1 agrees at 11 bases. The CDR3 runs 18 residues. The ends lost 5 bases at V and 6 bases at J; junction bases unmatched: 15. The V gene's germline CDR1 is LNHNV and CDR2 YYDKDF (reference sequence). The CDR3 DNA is TGTGCCACCAGCCAATTTGTTAGGACAGGGGGCGCGAGTCAGCCCCAGCATTTT. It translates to CATSQFVRTGGASQPQHF. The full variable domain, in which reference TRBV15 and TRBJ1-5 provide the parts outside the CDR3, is DAMVIQNPRYQVTQFGKPVTLSCSQTLNHNVMYWYQQKSSQAPKLLFHYYDKDFNNEADTPDNFQSRRPNTSFCFLDIRSPGLGDTAMYLCATSQFVRTGGASQPQHFGDGTRLSIL.

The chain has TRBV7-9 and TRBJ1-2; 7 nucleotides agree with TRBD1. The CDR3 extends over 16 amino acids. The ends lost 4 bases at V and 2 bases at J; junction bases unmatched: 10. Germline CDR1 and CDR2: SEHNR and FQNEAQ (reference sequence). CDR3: CASSSLEGQRNYGYTF. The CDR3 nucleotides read TGTGCCAGCAGCTCCCTTGAGGGACAGAGGAACTATGGCTACACCTTC.

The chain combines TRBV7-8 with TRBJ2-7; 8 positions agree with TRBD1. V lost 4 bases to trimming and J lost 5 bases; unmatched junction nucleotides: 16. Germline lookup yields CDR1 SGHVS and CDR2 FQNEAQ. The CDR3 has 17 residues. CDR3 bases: TGTGCCAGCAGCTCGATCCTACCGGGACAGGAGGGAGACGAGCAGTACTTC. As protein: CASSSILPGQEGDEQYF.

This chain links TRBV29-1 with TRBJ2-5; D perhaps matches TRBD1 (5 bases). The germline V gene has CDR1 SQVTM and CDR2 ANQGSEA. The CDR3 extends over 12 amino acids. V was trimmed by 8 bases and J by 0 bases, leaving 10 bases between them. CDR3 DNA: TGCAGCTCTCGACAGTACCAAGAGACCCAGTACTTC. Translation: CSSRQYQETQYF.

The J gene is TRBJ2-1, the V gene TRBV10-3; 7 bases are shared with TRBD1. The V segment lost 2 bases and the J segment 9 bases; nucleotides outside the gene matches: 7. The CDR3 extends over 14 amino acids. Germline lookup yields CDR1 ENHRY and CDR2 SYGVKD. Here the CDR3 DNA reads TGTGCCATCAGTGAGCCTAACAGGGGCGGTGAGCAGTTCTTC. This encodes CAISEPNRGGEQFF.

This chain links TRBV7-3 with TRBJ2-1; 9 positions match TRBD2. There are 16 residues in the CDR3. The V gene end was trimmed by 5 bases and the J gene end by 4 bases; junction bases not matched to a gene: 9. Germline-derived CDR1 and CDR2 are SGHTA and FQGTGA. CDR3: CASSISSGGGYNEQFF. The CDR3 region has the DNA TGTGCCAGCAGCATCAGTAGCGGGGGAGGGTACAATGAGCAGTTCTTC.

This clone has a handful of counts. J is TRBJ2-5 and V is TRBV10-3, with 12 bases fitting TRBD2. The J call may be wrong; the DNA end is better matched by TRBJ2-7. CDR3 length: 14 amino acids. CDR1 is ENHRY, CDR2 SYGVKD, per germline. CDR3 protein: CAIRETSGSYEQYF. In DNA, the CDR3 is TGTGCCATCAGGGAGACTAGCGGGAGCTACGAGCAGTACTTC.

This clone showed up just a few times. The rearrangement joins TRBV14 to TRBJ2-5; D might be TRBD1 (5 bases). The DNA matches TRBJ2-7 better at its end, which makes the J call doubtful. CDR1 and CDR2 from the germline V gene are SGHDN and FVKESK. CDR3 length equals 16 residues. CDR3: CASSQDWGRVSYEQYF. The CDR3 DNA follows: TGTGCCAGCAGCCAAGACTGGGGCCGGGTGTCCTACGAGCAGTACTTC.

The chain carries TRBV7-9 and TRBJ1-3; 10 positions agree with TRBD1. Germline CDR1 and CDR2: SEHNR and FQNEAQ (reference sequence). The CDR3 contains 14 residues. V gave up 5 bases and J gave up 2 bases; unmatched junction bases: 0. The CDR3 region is CASSGTGAGNTIYF. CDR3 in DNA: TGTGCCAGCAGCGGGACAGGGGCTGGAAACACCATATATTTT.

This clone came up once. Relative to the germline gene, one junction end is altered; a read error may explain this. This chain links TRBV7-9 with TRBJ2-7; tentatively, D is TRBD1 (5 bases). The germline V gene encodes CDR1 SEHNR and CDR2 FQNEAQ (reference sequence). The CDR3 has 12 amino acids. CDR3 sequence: CSSSLGRLEQYF. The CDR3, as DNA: TGTTCCAGCAGCTTGGGGCGATTGGAGCAGTACTTC.

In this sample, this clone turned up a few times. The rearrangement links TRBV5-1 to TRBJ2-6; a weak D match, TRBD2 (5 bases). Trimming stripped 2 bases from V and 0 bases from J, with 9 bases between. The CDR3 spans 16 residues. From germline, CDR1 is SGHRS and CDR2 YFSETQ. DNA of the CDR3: TGCGCCAGCAGCTTCGGGATCGCCTCTGGGGCCAACGTCCTGACTTTC. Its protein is CASSFGIASGANVLTF.

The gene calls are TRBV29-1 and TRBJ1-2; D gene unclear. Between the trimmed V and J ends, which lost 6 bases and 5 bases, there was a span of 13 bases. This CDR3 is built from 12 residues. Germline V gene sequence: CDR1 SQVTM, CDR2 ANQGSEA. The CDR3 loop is CSVAGPEYGYTF. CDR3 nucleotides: TGCAGCGTAGCAGGCCCCGAGTATGGCTACACCTTC.

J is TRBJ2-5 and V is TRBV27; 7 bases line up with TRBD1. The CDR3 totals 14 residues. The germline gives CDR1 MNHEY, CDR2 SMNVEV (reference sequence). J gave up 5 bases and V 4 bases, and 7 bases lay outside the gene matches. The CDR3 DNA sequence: TGTGCCAGCAGTTCCCAAGGGGGCGCTGAGACCCAGTACTTC. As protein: CASSSQGGAETQYF.

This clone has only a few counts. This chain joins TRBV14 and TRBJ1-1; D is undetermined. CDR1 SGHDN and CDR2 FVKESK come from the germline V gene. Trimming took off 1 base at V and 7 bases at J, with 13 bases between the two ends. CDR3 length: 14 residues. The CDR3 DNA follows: TGTGCCAGCAGCCAAGGACTTTACCGGAGTGAAGCTTTCTTT. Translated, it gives CASSQGLYRSEAFF.

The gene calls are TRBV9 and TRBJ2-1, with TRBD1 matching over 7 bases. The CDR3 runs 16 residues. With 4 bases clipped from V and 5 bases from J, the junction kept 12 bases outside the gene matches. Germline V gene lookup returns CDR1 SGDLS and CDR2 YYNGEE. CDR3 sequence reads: CASSPRQGLVDNEQFF. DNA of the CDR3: TGTGCCAGCAGCCCCCGACAGGGCCTTGTCGACAATGAGCAGTTCTTC.

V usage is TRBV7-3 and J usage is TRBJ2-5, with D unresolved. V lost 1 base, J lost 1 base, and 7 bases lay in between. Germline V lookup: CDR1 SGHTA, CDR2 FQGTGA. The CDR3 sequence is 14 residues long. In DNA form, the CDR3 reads TGTGCCAGCAGCTTAAACAGCCTCCAAGAGACCCAGTACTTC. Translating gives CASSLNSLQETQYF. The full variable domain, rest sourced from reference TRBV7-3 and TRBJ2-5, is GAGVSQTPSNKVTEKGKYVELRCDPISGHTALYWYRQSLGQGPEFLIYFQGTGAADDSGLPNDRFFAVRPEGSVSTLKIQRTERGDSAVYLCASSLNSLQETQYFGPGTRLLVL.